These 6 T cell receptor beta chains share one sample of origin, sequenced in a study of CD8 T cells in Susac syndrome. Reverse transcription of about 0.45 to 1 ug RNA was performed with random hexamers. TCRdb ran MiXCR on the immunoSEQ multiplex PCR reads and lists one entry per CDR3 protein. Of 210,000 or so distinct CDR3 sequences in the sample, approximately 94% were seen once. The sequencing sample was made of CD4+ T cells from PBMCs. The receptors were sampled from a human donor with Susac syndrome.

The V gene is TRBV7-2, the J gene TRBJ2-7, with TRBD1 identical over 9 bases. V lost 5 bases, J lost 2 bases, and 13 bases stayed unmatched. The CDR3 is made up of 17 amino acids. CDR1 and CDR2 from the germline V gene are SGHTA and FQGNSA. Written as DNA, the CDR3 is TGTGCCAGCAGCCCGGGACAGGGAAATAGAGGAACCTACGAGCAGTACTTC. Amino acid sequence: CASSPGQGNRGTYEQYF. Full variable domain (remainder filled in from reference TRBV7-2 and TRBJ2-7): GAGVSQSPSNKVTEKGKDVELRCDPISGHTALYWYRQSLGQGLEFLIYFQGNSAPDKSGLPSDRFSAERTGGSVSTLTIQRTQQEDSAVYLCASSPGQGNRGTYEQYFGPGTRLTVT.

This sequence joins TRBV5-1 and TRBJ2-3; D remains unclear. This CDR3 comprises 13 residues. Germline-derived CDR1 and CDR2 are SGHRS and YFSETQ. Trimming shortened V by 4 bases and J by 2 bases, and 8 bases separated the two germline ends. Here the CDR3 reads CASSPGPTDTQYF. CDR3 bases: TGCGCCAGCAGCCCAGGCCCCACAGATACGCAGTATTTT.

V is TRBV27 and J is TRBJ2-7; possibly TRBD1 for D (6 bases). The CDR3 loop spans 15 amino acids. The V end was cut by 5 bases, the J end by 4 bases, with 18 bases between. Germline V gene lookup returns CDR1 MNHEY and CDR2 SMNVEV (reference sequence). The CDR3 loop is CASSHGTPGRYEQYF. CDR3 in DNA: TGTGCCAGCAGTCACGGGACACCGGGTCGTTACGAGCAGTACTTC.

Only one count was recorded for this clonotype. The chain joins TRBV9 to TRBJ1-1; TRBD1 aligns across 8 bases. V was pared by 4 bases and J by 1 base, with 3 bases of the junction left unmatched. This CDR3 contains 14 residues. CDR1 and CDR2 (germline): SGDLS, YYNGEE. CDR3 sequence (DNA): TGTGCCAGCAGCACGACAGGGGCGAACACTGAAGCTTTCTTT. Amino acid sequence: CASSTTGANTEAFF.

The CDR3, as DNA: TGCAGTGCTCCGCAGGTTGGGAACACTGAAGCTTTCTTT. Translation gives CSAPQVGNTEAFF. The chain combines TRBV20-1 with TRBJ1-1; D uncertain. The germline V gene encodes CDR1 DFQATT and CDR2 SNEGSKA (reference sequence). The CDR3 length is 13 residues. Trimming left V 5 bases short and J 1 base short, with 11 bases between.

The CDR3 DNA is TGTGCCAGCAGTTACTCGTGGACAGCGTACGAGCAGTACTTC. Its translation: CASSYSWTAYEQYF. The chain is built from TRBV6-2 or TRBV6-3 and TRBJ2-7; a weak D match, TRBD1 (6 bases). V was clipped by 0 bases and J by 4 bases, with 10 bases between them. Germline lookup yields CDR1 MNHEY and CDR2 SVGEGT. CDR3 length: 14 amino acids.